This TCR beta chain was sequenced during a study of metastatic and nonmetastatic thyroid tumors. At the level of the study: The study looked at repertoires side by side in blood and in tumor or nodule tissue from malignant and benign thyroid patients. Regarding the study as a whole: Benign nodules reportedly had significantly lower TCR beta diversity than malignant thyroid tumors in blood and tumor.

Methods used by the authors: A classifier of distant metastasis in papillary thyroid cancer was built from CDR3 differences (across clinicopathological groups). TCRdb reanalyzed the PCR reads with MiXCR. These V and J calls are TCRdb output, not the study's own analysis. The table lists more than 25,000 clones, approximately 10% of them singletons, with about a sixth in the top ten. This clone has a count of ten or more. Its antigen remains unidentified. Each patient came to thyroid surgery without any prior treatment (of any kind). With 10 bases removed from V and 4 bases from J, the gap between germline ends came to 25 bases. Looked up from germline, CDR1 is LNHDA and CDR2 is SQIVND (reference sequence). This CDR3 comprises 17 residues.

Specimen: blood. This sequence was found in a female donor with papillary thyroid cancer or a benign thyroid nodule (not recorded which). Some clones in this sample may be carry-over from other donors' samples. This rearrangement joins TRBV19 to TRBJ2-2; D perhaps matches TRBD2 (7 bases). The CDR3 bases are TGTGCCACCAGAAACCCCAACGGGGGGCGTATCACCGGGGAGCTGTTTTTT. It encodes CATRNPNGGRITGELFF.